The 18 T cell receptor beta chains below were found in one sample sequenced in a study of blood T cell repertoires in COVID-19. TCRdb's table, derived via immunoSEQ multiplex PCR, lists solely in-frame clones and lacks some. This table holds 30,000 to 40,000 clones, around nine tenths found once. The sequenced sample consisted of peripheral blood. The receptors originated from a man aged 55 to 70 with active COVID-19.

This chain uses TRBV19 with TRBJ2-7; D may be TRBD2 (5 bases). Germline loops: CDR1 LNHDA, CDR2 SQIVND (reference sequence). Trimming took off 3 bases at V and 3 bases at J, with 12 bases between the two ends. The CDR3 is made up of 14 amino acids. CDR3 bases: TGTGCCAGTAGTATCGGGGTGGCGGGCTACGAGCAGTACTTC. It encodes CASSIGVAGYEQYF.

This chain connects TRBV19 to TRBJ2-3; D is unclear. The V end lost 1 base, the J end lost 3 bases, and 8 bases lay between the germline ends. This CDR3 has 14 residues. The germline gives CDR1 LNHDA, CDR2 SQIVND (reference sequence). This CDR3 is CASSIGGGTDTQYF. The CDR3 nucleotides read TGTGCCAGTAGTATAGGCGGCGGAACAGATACGCAGTATTTT.

This chain joins TRBV20-1 and TRBJ2-3; D gene uncertain. Germline CDR1 is DFQATT and CDR2 is SNEGSKA (reference sequence). Trimming left V 6 bases short and J 4 bases short, with 8 bases between. The CDR3 is 11 amino acids. The CDR3 spells CSAPSSDTQYF. The CDR3 DNA reads TGCAGTGCCCCCAGTTCAGATACGCAGTATTTT.

The chain joins TRBV10-3 to TRBJ2-6; 10 bases are a match to TRBD2. Germline assignment: CDR1 ENHRY and CDR2 SYGVKD. The CDR3 has 17 residues. With 4 bases clipped from V and 4 bases from J, the junction kept 7 bases outside the gene matches. The CDR3 loop is CAISAGLANSGANVLTF. CDR3 DNA sequence: TGTGCCATCAGTGCGGGACTAGCGAATTCCGGGGCCAACGTCCTGACTTTC.

The CDR3 DNA reads TGTGCCAGCAGCCCCGGACTAGCGGGGTACTCTGGGGCCAACGTCCTGACTTTC. It specifies CASSPGLAGYSGANVLTF. The V and J genes are TRBV7-6 and TRBJ2-6, with 12 positions matching TRBD2. V was pared by 5 bases and J by 0 bases, with 5 bases of the junction left unmatched. Germline-derived CDR1 and CDR2 are SGHVS and FNYEAQ. The CDR3 is 18 amino acids.

The chain is built from TRBV19 and TRBJ2-7, with D possibly TRBD2 on 7 matching bases. The CDR3 totals 13 residues. V dropped 6 bases and J dropped 5 bases, with 14 bases sitting between them. CDR1 LNHDA and CDR2 SQIVND come from the germline V gene (reference sequence). The CDR3 region has the DNA TGTGCCAGTAGAGAGGGGGGGAGTAACGAGCAGTACTTC. This translates into CASREGGSNEQYF. Complete variable domain (other parts from reference TRBV19 and TRBJ2-7): DGGITQSPKYLFRKEGQNVTLSCEQNLNHDAMYWYRQDPGQGLRLIYYSQIVNDFQKGDIAEGYSVSREKKESFPLTVTSAQKNPTAFYLCASREGGSNEQYFGPGTRLTVT.

The rearrangement joins TRBV25-1 to TRBJ2-2; 12 positions agree with TRBD2. With V trimmed by 1 base and J by 4 bases, 4 bases remained unmatched. The CDR3 runs to 17 residues. The germline CDR1 and CDR2 sequences are MGHDK and SYGVNS. The CDR3: CASSESRTSGITGELFF. As DNA, the CDR3 is TGTGCCAGCAGTGAATCCCGGACTAGCGGGATCACCGGGGAGCTGTTTTTT.

V usage is TRBV13 and J usage is TRBJ2-1; TRBD2 matches at 7 bases. Germline-derived CDR1 and CDR2 are PRHDT and FYEKMQ (reference sequence). V lost 2 bases and J lost 0; bases outside the gene matches: 4. This CDR3 is 16 amino acids long. This chain's CDR3 is CASSLRGLSSYNEQFF. CDR3 coding DNA: TGTGCCAGCAGCTTACGGGGACTAAGCTCCTACAATGAGCAGTTCTTC.

The chain recombines TRBV14 with TRBJ2-7, with D unresolved. V lost 1 base to trimming and J lost 3 bases, with 10 bases between them. The CDR3 has 14 amino acids. Germline values: CDR1 SGHDN, CDR2 FVKESK. DNA for the CDR3: TGTGCCAGCAGCCAAGGGCAGACAAGCTACGAGCAGTACTTC. It is translated as CASSQGQTSYEQYF.

The rearrangement joins TRBV6-5 to TRBJ1-2, with a possible D match to TRBD1 (6 bases). Trimming took off 6 bases at V and 6 bases at J, with 14 bases between the two ends. Germline lookup yields CDR1 MNHEY and CDR2 SVGAGI. The CDR3 runs to 13 residues. Written as DNA, the CDR3 is TGTGCCAGCAGGGGATGGACAGAGGATGGCTACACCTTC. Residues: CASRGWTEDGYTF.

The rearrangement joins TRBV6-4 to TRBJ2-6; unclear D gene. Trimming cost V 2 bases and J 0 bases, with 5 bases left between them. Germline assignment: CDR1 MRHNA and CDR2 SNTAGT. CDR3 size: 15 residues. CDR3 sequence: CASSDEHSGANVLTF. The DNA for the CDR3 is TGTGCCAGCAGTGACGAACACTCTGGGGCCAACGTCCTGACTTTC.

The rearrangement joins TRBV2 to TRBJ2-5; TRBD2 agrees at 15 bases. The V and J ends lost 7 bases and 4 bases, in that order; junction bases with no gene match: 4. CDR1 and CDR2 from the germline V gene are SNHLY and FYNNEI. CDR3 length equals 15 residues. The CDR3 protein is CASKGLAGGLETQYF. Here the CDR3 DNA reads TGTGCCAGCAAGGGACTAGCGGGAGGATTAGAGACCCAGTACTTC.

The chain uses TRBV3-1 (or the pseudogene TRBV3-2) and TRBJ1-6, with D maybe TRBD1 (5 bases). V gave up 1 base and J gave up 1 base, with 5 bases separating them. The V gene's germline CDR1 is LGHDT and CDR2 YNNKEL (reference sequence). This CDR3 region has 15 residues. The CDR3 sequence is CASSQAGSYNSPLHF. CDR3 sequence (DNA): TGTGCCAGCAGCCAAGCAGGGTCCTATAATTCACCCCTCCACTTT.

The rearrangement joins TRBV19 to TRBJ2-6, with D perhaps TRBD1 (6 bases). Germline CDR1 is LNHDA and CDR2 is SQIVND (reference sequence). The CDR3 is made up of 16 amino acids. V lost 6 bases to trimming and J lost 4 bases, with 16 bases between them. Written as DNA, the CDR3 is TGTGCCAGTAGGAGGGACACTCCGGTAGGGGCCAACGTCCTGACTTTC. This encodes CASRRDTPVGANVLTF.

The rearrangement joins TRBV7-9 to TRBJ2-4, with 9 bases identical to TRBD1. The length of the CDR3 is 14 residues. Germline V gene data show CDR1 as SEHNR and CDR2 as FQNEAQ (reference sequence). Unmatched junction bases numbered 7, after V lost 6 bases and J lost 7 bases. For the CDR3, the DNA is TGTGCCAGCAGTTTCCCGGGACAGGGCAACATTCAGTACTTC. It yields the protein CASSFPGQGNIQYF.

The chain joins TRBV19 to TRBJ1-1, with TRBD1 matching 8 bases. J gave up 5 bases and V 7 bases, and 9 bases lay outside the gene matches. This CDR3 has 14 residues. Per the germline V gene, CDR1 is LNHDA and CDR2 is SQIVND (reference sequence). The CDR3 sequence is CASITGGRWTEAFF. The CDR3 bases are TGTGCCAGTATAACAGGGGGAAGATGGACTGAAGCTTTCTTT.

V is TRBV6-5 and J is TRBJ1-3, with TRBD1 matching 7 bases. CDR1 is MNHEY, CDR2 SVGAGI, per germline. V shed 6 bases and J 2 bases; nucleotides not matched to a gene: 1. The CDR3 is 13 amino acids. CDR3 DNA: TGTGCCAGCAGAGGGACAGCTGGAAACACCATATATTTT. Protein sequence: CASRGTAGNTIYF.

A single count supports this clone. V and J are TRBV5-1 and TRBJ2-1; TRBD2 matches 8 bases. The ends lost 0 bases at V and 6 bases at J; junction bases unmatched: 5. From germline, CDR1 is SGHRS and CDR2 YFSETQ. The CDR3 is made up of 15 amino acids. The CDR3 loop reads CASSLGGTRGNEQFF. CDR3 nucleotides: TGCGCCAGCAGCTTGGGGGGGACTAGGGGCAATGAGCAGTTCTTC.